These T cell receptor beta chains were read from a single sample in a study of blood T cell repertoires in COVID-19. Sequenced by immunoSEQ multiplex PCR; TCRdb stores in-frame clones only, minus some. The table records 100,000 to 150,000 clones, about 70% of them present only once. Sequenced sample: peripheral blood. These receptors originate from a man aged 60 to 69 with acute or convalescent COVID-19. Each CDR3 is given with its conserved first and last residue. Fields, in order: clone size, J gene, D gene, V gene, CDR3 DNA, CDR3 protein. The D gene is left open where the match is weak. The size field is filled for only some rows; it gives once, few, many or a size class.

.,TRBJ1-6,.,TRBV29-1,TGCAGCGTGGCCCTCTTCCATGGAGATTCACCCCTCCACTTT,CSVALFHGDSPLHF
.,TRBJ1-6,TRBD1,TRBV5-1,TGCGCCAGCAGTCGAGACAGGGTTAATTCACCCCTCCACTTT,CASSRDRVNSPLHF
.,TRBJ2-7,TRBD1,TRBV7-8,TGTGCCAGCAGCTTAGCCAGGGGGCTTTTCGACGAGCAGTACTTC,CASSLARGLFDEQYF
.,TRBJ2-2,TRBD1,TRBV5-4,TGTGCCAGCAGCCAACGGCGGGACAGGGGCACCGGGGAGCTGTTTTTT,CASSQRRDRGTGELFF
.,TRBJ1-2,.,TRBV7-2,TGTGCCAGCAGCTTAATACAGGGAAGCTATGGCTACACCTTC,CASSLIQGSYGYTF
few,TRBJ2-3,.,TRBV10-1,TGCGCCAGCACCGGGGACACCAGCACAGATACGCAGTATTTT,CASTGDTSTDTQYF
.,TRBJ1-6,TRBD1,TRBV19,TGTGCCAGCGAGGGACAGGGGGCGAGAAATTCACCCCTCCACTTT,CASEGQGARNSPLHF
.,TRBJ1-2,TRBD1,TRBV19,TGTGCCAGTGCTCGGGGACAGAGGGCGAATGGCTACACCTTC,CASARGQRANGYTF
few,TRBJ2-7,TRBD1,TRBV5-6,TGTGCCAGCAGCCCCGATTCCGGGACAGGGTTGAACGAGCAGTACTTC,CASSPDSGTGLNEQYF
once,TRBJ2-3,TRBD1,TRBV2,TGTGCCAGCAGCCAAGGGACAGGGTCCACAGATACGCAGTATTTT,CASSQGTGSTDTQYF
.,TRBJ1-2,.,TRBV18,TGTGCCAGCTCGTTCGGACAGACTAACTATGGCTACACCTTC,CASSFGQTNYGYTF
few,TRBJ1-6,TRBD1,TRBV6-5,TGTGCCAGCAGTCCAACCGGGACAGGGAATTCACCCCTCCACTTT,CASSPTGTGNSPLHF
.,TRBJ2-7,.,TRBV14,TGTGCCAGCAGCCAAGGAGGGGGGGCCTACGAGCAGTACTTC,CASSQGGGAYEQYF
.,TRBJ2-1,TRBD1,TRBV9,TGTGCCAGCAGCTTAACCGGGACAGGGGTAACGGGTGAGCAGTTCTTC,CASSLTGTGVTGEQFF
.,TRBJ1-2,.,TRBV19,TGTGCCAGTAGTATCGACAGTAACTATGGCTACACCTTC,CASSIDSNYGYTF
once,TRBJ2-3,.,TRBV3-1/TRBV3-2,TGTGCCAGCAGCCAAGCCCCGCTAGCTGGGTTGAGGCAGTATTTT,CASSQAPLAGLRQYF
few,TRBJ2-7,TRBD1,TRBV27,TGTGCCAGCTGGTCTATGACAGGGAAGTCCGAGCAGTACTTC,CASWSMTGKSEQYF
.,TRBJ1-2,TRBD1,TRBV2,TGTGCCAGCACCATTCAGGGGGGAAATGGCTACACCTTC,CASTIQGGNGYTF
.,TRBJ2-1,.,TRBV4-1,TGCGCCAGCAGCCAGAGGAGCTCCTACAATGAGCAGTTCTTC,CASSQRSSYNEQFF
.,TRBJ2-7,TRBD2,TRBV4-1,TGCGCCAGCAGCCCCAGAGCCAGCGGGGTTGCCTACGAGCAGTACTTC,CASSPRASGVAYEQYF
.,TRBJ1-2,TRBD1,TRBV7-9,TGTGCCAGCAGCTTAGCGGACAGGGAGCCCTATGGCTACACCTTC,CASSLADREPYGYTF
.,TRBJ2-1,.,TRBV5-4,TGTGCCAGCAGCACGAATACAGCCGGTGAGCAGTTCTTC,CASSTNTAGEQFF
.,TRBJ2-5,TRBD2,TRBV6-2/TRBV6-3,TGTGCCAGCAGTTACCTTAGCGGGAAAGAGACCCAGTACTTC,CASSYLSGKETQYF
.,TRBJ1-2,.,TRBV6-5,TGTGCCAGCACAGGGTGGGGGGAATATGGCTACACCTTC,CASTGWGEYGYTF
.,TRBJ1-5,.,TRBV2,TGTGCCAGCAGTGAATACGTCGGGAAGCCCCAGCATTTT,CASSEYVGKPQHF
few,TRBJ2-7,TRBD1,TRBV6-5,TGTGCCAGCAGTTACCGACAGGGTGTCGACGAGCAGTACTTC,CASSYRQGVDEQYF
.,TRBJ1-1,.,TRBV18,TGTGCCAGCTCCGGGCCAGGGCCAAACACTGAAGCTTTCTTT,CASSGPGPNTEAFF
.,TRBJ1-2,.,TRBV18,TGTGCCAGCTCACCAGGGGACAATGGCTACACCTTC,CASSPGDNGYTF
.,TRBJ2-3,TRBD2,TRBV6-6,TGTGCCAGCAGACGACTAGCGGCGGAACCTAGCACAGATACGCAGTATTTT,CASRRLAAEPSTDTQYF
.,TRBJ1-5,TRBD1,TRBV28,TGTGCCAGCAGCCCCGGGACAGGGTTTCAGCCCCAGCATTTT,CASSPGTGFQPQHF
.,TRBJ2-5,.,TRBV30,TGTGCCTACAGGGAGTTGGGAGAGACCCAGTACTTC,CAYRELGETQYF
.,TRBJ2-1,TRBD2,TRBV7-3,TGTGCCAGCAGCTTAAAAAGCGGGGGGGCAGATGAGCAGTTCTTC,CASSLKSGGADEQFF
.,TRBJ1-1,.,TRBV14,TGTGCCAGCAGCCAAGTCTCTAGCTCTTTTGAAGCTTTCTTT,CASSQVSSSFEAFF